The 18 T cell receptor beta chains listed next were all sequenced from one sample in a study of identifying expanded T cells in peripheral blood. The method was immunoSEQ multiplex PCR; TCRdb's version includes in-frame clones alone and lacks a portion of them. This table holds about 90,000 clones, approximately 84% found once. Sequencing used blood. Source of these receptors: a person aged 18 to 70 in good health.

This clone appeared a few times. The rearrangement uses TRBV9 and TRBJ2-2, with a weak D call TRBD1 (5 bases). V lost 7 bases and J lost 6, with 16 bases in between. Per the germline V gene, CDR1 is SGDLS and CDR2 is YYNGEE. The CDR3 is made up of 14 amino acids. The CDR3, as DNA: TGTGCCAGCTCAGGGTTATCAAGCGCCGGGGAGCTGTTTTTT. Translation: CASSGLSSAGELFF.

The chain carries TRBV6-5 and TRBJ1-2; D call uncertain. The CDR3 extends over 12 amino acids. The ends were cut back, 2 bases at V and 8 bases at J, with 9 bases in the middle. CDR1 MNHEY and CDR2 SVGAGI come from the germline V gene. DNA for the CDR3: TGTGCCAGCAGTTACAGGTCCGGCGGCTACACCTTC. It encodes CASSYRSGGYTF.

Regarding this clone: The identical CDR3 is also encoded by other nucleotide sequences in the sample. CDR3 coding DNA: TGTGCCAGCAGCACCGGGACAGGGGGTTACAATGAGCAGTTCTTC. Protein sequence: CASSTGTGGYNEQFF. This chain joins TRBV7-9 and TRBJ2-1; 11 bases fit TRBD1. The CDR3 sequence is 15 residues long. Trimming cost V 5 bases and J 4 bases; bases outside gene matches: 4. Germline assignment: CDR1 SEHNR and CDR2 FQNEAQ (reference sequence).

This clone was counted once. The V and J genes are TRBV5-4 and TRBJ2-2; possibly TRBD1 or TRBD2 for D (5 bases each). V was trimmed by 7 bases and J by 8 bases, leaving 21 bases between them. Germline CDR1 reads SGHNT; CDR2 reads YYREEE (reference sequence). The CDR3 spans 15 residues. CDR3 sequence (DNA): TGTGCCAGCCAAGACGGGACCCCGATAGGTGGGGAGCTGTTTTTT. Encoded protein: CASQDGTPIGGELFF.

The chain employs TRBV7-6 and TRBJ1-2, with 8 bases lining up with TRBD1. Germline-derived CDR1 and CDR2 are SGHVS and FNYEAQ. The CDR3 totals 15 residues. Trimming at V came to 2 bases and at J to 5 bases, leaving 7 bases not matched to a gene. The CDR3 is CASSLRQGPPYGYTF. In DNA form, the CDR3 reads TGTGCCAGCAGCTTAAGACAGGGGCCCCCATATGGCTACACCTTC. The whole variable domain, remainder taken from reference TRBV7-6 and TRBJ1-2, is GAGVSQSPRYKVTKRGQDVALRCDPISGHVSLYWYRQALGQGPEFLTYFNYEAQQDKSGLPNDRFSAERPEGSISTLTIQRTEQRDSAMYRCASSLRQGPPYGYTFGSGTRLTVV.

This chain links TRBV10-1 with TRBJ1-1, with 9 bases identical to TRBD1. The CDR3 totals 16 residues. The junction had 7 bases not matched to a gene; V was cut back by 0 bases and J by 5 bases. Germline V gene data show CDR1 as WNHNN and CDR2 as SYGVQD (reference sequence). DNA of the CDR3: TGCGCCAGCAGTGAGTCCCCACAGGGGGCGCGAACTGAAGCTTTCTTT. Its translation: CASSESPQGARTEAFF.

CDR3 protein: CASSLSQSGPYEQYF. The CDR3, as DNA: TGTGCCAGCAGCTTATCCCAGTCCGGACCTTACGAGCAGTACTTC. V is TRBV11-2 and J is TRBJ2-7; D gene uncertain. CDR3 length: 15 amino acids. Germline V gives CDR1 SGHAT, CDR2 FQNNGV. V lost 2 bases and J lost 4, with 15 bases in between. Full variable domain (outside the CDR3, taken from reference TRBV11-2 and TRBJ2-7): EAGVAQSPRYKIIEKRQSVAFWCNPISGHATLYWYQQILGQGPKLLIQFQNNGVVDDSQLPKDRFSAERLKGVDSTLKIQPAKLEDSAVYLCASSLSQSGPYEQYFGPGTRLTVT.

This clone was seen once. V gene TRBV9 combines with J gene TRBJ2-5; possibly TRBD2 for D (5 bases). The CDR3 is 15 amino acids. V dropped 1 base and J dropped 3 bases, with 13 bases sitting between them. Germline assignment: CDR1 SGDLS and CDR2 YYNGEE. CDR3 residues: CASSVWYGREETQYF. CDR3 in DNA: TGTGCCAGCAGCGTATGGTACGGGCGGGAAGAGACCCAGTACTTC.

Points on this clone: The sample contains more than one DNA sequence encoding this CDR3. The rearrangement joins TRBV30 to TRBJ2-7; the D gene is possibly TRBD1 (5 bases). CDR1 is GTSNPN, CDR2 SVGIG, per germline (reference sequence). This CDR3 spans 16 amino acids. V lost 3 bases to trimming and J lost 4 bases, with 22 bases between them. The CDR3 reads CAWSEFTGVSLYEQYF. DNA of the CDR3: TGTGCCTGGAGCGAATTTACAGGTGTAAGCTTGTACGAGCAGTACTTC.

The rearrangement joins TRBV9 to TRBJ1-1; 8 bases align to TRBD1. V gave up 4 bases and J gave up 5 bases; unmatched junction bases: 7. This CDR3 comprises 14 residues. Looked up from germline, CDR1 is SGDLS and CDR2 is YYNGEE. CDR3 loop: CASSQMTGETEAFF. In DNA, the CDR3 is TGTGCCAGCAGCCAGATGACAGGGGAGACTGAAGCTTTCTTT.

In the case of this clone: A much larger clone differs from this one at a single base, so this may be a read error. Additional DNA sequences in this sample encode the identical CDR3. CDR3 bases: TGTGCCAGCAGCTTAGGAACTGAAGCTTTCTTT. This encodes CASSLGTEAFF. The V call is TRBV5-4, the J call TRBJ1-1; no clear D. Germline values: CDR1 SGHNT, CDR2 YYREEE (reference sequence). There are 11 residues in the CDR3. Trimming pared 2 bases from V and 5 bases from J, leaving 4 bases between.

V is TRBV25-1 and J is TRBJ1-2; no definite D call. Germline lookup yields CDR1 MGHDK and CDR2 SYGVNS. With 6 bases removed from V and 5 bases from J, the gap between germline ends came to 10 bases. This CDR3 contains 12 residues. For the CDR3, the DNA is TGTGCCAGCAGGGGAATTGGGTATGGCTACACCTTC. This sequence encodes CASRGIGYGYTF.

V usage is TRBV2 and J usage is TRBJ2-2; tentative D call: TRBD1 (6 bases). The CDR3 runs 15 residues. V lost 3 bases, J lost 0 bases, and 8 bases lay in between. Germline V gene data show CDR1 as SNHLY and CDR2 as FYNNEI. The chain's CDR3 is CASSDYRANTGELFF. Here the CDR3 DNA reads TGTGCCAGCAGTGATTACAGGGCGAACACCGGGGAGCTGTTTTTT. Full variable domain (outside the CDR3, taken from reference TRBV2 and TRBJ2-2): EPEVTQTPSHQVTQMGQEVILRCVPISNHLYFYWYRQILGQKVEFLVSFYNNEISEKSEIFDDQFSVERPDGSNFTLKIRSTKLEDSAMYFCASSDYRANTGELFFGEGSRLTVL.

This clone appeared a few times. The chain links TRBV5-1 to TRBJ2-2; the match to TRBD2 covers 9 bases. With V trimmed by 0 bases and J by 0 bases, 6 bases remained unmatched. The CDR3 contains 18 residues. In germline, CDR1 is SGHRS, CDR2 YFSETQ. Here the CDR3 DNA reads TGCGCCAGCAGCTTGGAAGCTAGCGGGGCGGCGAACACCGGGGAGCTGTTTTTT. This translates into CASSLEASGAANTGELFF.

V usage is TRBV6-5 and J usage is TRBJ1-5; 7 bases are a match to TRBD1. This CDR3 contains 15 residues. V shed 0 bases, J shed 8 bases, and the junction held 7 bases outside the gene matches. Germline V lookup: CDR1 MNHEY, CDR2 SVGAGI. The CDR3 region has the DNA TGTGCCAGCAGTTACTCCAAAACAGGGGATGAGCCCCAGCATTTT. It encodes CASSYSKTGDEPQHF.

The rearrangement joins TRBV7-9 to TRBJ2-3, with D perhaps TRBD2 (6 bases). The germline V gene has CDR1 SEHNR and CDR2 FQNEAQ (reference sequence). CDR3 length equals 17 residues. V was trimmed by 5 bases and J by 0 bases, leaving 18 bases between them. The CDR3 region has the DNA TGTGCCAGCAGCACCAACCCCGGGACTCAAAGCACAGATACGCAGTATTTT. Encoded protein: CASSTNPGTQSTDTQYF.

This sequence joins TRBV19 and TRBJ2-5, with D possibly TRBD1 on 5 matching bases. CDR1 is LNHDA and CDR2 is SQIVND in the germline V gene (reference sequence). The CDR3 is 15 residues long. With 7 bases removed from V and 2 bases from J, the gap between germline ends came to 17 bases. This CDR3 is CASNQGSEIQETQYF. The CDR3 nucleotides read TGTGCCAGTAACCAGGGTTCGGAGATACAAGAGACCCAGTACTTC.

The chain recombines TRBV7-8 with TRBJ1-6, with 7 bases lining up with TRBD1. The CDR3 contains 16 residues. The V and J ends lost 5 bases and 6 bases, in that order; junction bases with no gene match: 10. Germline V gene data show CDR1 as SGHVS and CDR2 as FQNEAQ. CDR3 loop: CASSPPDRARNSPLHF. CDR3 coding DNA: TGTGCCAGCAGCCCGCCCGACAGGGCTCGTAATTCACCCCTCCACTTT.